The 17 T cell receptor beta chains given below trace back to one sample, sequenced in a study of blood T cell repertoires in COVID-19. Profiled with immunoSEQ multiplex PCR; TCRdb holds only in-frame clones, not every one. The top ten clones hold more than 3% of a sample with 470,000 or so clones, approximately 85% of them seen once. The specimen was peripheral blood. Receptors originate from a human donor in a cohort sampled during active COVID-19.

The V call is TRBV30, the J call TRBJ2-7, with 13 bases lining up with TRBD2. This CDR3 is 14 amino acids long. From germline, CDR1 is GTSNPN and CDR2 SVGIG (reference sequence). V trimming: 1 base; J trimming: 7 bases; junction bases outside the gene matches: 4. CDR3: CAWSAGLAGREQYF. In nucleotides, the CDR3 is TGTGCCTGGAGTGCGGGACTAGCGGGGCGGGAGCAGTACTTC.

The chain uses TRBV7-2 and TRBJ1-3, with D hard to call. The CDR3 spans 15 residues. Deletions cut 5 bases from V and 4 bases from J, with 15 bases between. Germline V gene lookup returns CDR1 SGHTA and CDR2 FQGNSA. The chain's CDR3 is CASSPGRAGGNTIYF. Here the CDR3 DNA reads TGTGCCAGCAGCCCAGGACGGGCGGGAGGAAACACCATATATTTT.

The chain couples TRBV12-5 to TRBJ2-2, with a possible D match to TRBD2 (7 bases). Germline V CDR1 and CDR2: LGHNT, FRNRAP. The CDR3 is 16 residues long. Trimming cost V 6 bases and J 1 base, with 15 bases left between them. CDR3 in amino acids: CASGIGGGKNTGELFF. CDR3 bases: TGTGCTAGTGGGATAGGGGGAGGGAAGAACACCGGGGAGCTGTTTTTT.

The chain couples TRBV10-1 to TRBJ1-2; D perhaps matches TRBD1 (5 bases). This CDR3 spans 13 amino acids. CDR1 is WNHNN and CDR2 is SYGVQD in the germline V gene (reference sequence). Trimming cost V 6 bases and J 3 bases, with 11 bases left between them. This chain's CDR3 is CASSQGRDYGYTF. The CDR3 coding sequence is TGCGCCAGCAGCCAGGGTCGTGACTATGGCTACACCTTC.

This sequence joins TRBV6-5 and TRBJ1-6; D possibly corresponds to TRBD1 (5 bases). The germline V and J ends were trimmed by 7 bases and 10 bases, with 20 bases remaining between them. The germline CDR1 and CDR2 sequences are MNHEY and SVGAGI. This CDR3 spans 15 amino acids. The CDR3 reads CASILGGLGGSPLHF. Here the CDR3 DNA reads TGTGCCAGCATCCTCGGGGGACTTGGAGGCTCACCCCTCCACTTT.

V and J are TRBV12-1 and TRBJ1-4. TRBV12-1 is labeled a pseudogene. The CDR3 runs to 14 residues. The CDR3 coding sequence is TGTGCCAGCAGGCTAGCAGGATTTAATGAAAAACTGTTTTTT. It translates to CASRLAGFNEKLFF.

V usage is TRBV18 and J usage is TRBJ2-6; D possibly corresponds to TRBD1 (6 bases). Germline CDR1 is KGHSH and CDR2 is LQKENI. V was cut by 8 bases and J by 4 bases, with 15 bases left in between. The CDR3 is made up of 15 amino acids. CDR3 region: CASLMGAEGANVLTF. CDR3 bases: TGTGCCAGCCTTATGGGGGCGGAAGGGGCCAACGTCCTGACTTTC.

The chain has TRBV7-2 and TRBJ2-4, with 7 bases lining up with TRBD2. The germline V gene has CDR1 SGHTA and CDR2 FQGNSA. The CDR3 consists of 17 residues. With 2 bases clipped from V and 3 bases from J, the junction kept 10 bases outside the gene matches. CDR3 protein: CASSLRLPGGNKNIQYF. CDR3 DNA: TGTGCCAGCAGCTTAAGATTGCCGGGGGGAAACAAAAACATTCAGTACTTC. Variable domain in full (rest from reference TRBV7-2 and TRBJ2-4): GAGVSQSPSNKVTEKGKDVELRCDPISGHTALYWYRQSLGQGLEFLIYFQGNSAPDKSGLPSDRFSAERTGGSVSTLTIQRTQQEDSAVYLCASSLRLPGGNKNIQYFGAGTRLSVL.

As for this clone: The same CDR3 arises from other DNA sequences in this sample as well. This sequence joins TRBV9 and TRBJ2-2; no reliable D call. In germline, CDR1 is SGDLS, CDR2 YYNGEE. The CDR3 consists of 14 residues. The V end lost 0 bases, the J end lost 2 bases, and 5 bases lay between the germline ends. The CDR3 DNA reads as TGTGCCAGCAGCGTAGCTTTAAACACCGGGGAGCTGTTTTTT. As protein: CASSVALNTGELFF.

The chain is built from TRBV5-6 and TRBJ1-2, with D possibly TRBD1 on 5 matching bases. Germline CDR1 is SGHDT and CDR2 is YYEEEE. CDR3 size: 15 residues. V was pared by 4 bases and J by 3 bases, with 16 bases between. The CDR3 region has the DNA TGTGCCAGCAGCCCGCAGGGAATCCTTTACTATGGCTACACCTTC. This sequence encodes CASSPQGILYYGYTF.

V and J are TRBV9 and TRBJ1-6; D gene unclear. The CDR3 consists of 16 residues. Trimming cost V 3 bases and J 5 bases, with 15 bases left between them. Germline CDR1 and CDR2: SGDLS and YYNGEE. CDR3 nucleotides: TGTGCCAGCAGCGCGGACTGGGGTTTTAATAATTCACCCCTCCACTTT. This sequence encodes CASSADWGFNNSPLHF.

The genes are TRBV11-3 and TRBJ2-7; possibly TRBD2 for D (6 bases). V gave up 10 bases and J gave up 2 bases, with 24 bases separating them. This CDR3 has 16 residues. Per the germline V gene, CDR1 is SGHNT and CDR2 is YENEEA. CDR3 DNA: TGTGCCAACCTAGCAGGCCGGGACTCAGAAGCCTACGAGCAGTACTTC. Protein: CANLAGRDSEAYEQYF. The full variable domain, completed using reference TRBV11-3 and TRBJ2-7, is EAGVVQSPRYKIIEKKQPVAFWCNPISGHNTLYWYLQNLGQGPELLIRYENEEAVDDSQLPKDRFSAERLKGVDSTLKIQPAELGDSAVYLCANLAGRDSEAYEQYFGPGTRLTVT.

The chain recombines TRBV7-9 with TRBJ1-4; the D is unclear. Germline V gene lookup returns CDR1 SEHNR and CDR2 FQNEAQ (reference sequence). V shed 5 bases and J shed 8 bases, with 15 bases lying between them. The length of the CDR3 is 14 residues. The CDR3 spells CASSDPYGGEKLFF. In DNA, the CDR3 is TGTGCCAGCAGCGATCCCTATGGAGGGGAAAAACTGTTTTTT.

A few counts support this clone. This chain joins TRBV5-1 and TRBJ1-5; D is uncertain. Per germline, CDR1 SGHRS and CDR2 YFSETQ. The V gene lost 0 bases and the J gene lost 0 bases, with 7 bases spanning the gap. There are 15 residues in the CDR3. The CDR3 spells CASSLEPYSNQPQHF. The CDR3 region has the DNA TGCGCCAGCAGCTTGGAGCCGTATAGCAATCAGCCCCAGCATTTT.

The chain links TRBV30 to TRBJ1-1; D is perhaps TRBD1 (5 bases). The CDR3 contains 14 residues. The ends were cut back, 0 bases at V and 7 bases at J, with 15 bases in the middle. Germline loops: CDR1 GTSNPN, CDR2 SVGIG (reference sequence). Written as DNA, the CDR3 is TGTGCCTGGAGTGTAAATCGGTGGCAGGGTGAAGCTTTCTTT. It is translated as CAWSVNRWQGEAFF.

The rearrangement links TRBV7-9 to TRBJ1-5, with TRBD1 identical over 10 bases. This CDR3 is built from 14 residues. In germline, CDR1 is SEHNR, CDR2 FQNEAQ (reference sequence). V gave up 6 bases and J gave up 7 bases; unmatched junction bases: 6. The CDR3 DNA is TGTGCCAGCAGTTATTCGACAGGGGGCCAGCCCCAGCATTTT. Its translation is CASSYSTGGQPQHF.

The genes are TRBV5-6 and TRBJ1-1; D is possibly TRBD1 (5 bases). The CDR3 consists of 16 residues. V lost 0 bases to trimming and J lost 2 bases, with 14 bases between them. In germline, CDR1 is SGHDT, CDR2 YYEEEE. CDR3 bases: TGTGCCAGCAGCTTGGTGGGGGAGGGTGGTAACACTGAAGCTTTCTTT. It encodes CASSLVGEGGNTEAFF. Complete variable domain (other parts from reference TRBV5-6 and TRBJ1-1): DAGVTQSPTHLIKTRGQQVTLRCSPKSGHDTVSWYQQALGQGPQFIFQYYEEEERQRGNFPDRFSGHQFPNYSSELNVNALLLGDSALYLCASSLVGEGGNTEAFFGQGTRLTVV.